Detailed here is one T cell receptor (beta chain). Its specificity is unknown. The data stem from a study of CD8 T cells in ankylosing spondylitis. Whole-study findings and limits: The study identified a TCR beta motif of roughly eight highly homologous variants that appeared characteristic of ankylosing spondylitis blood. Disease-linked clones were found to be CD8+ and relatively rare in peripheral blood. Disease-associated clones were reportedly significantly overrepresented in matched ankylosing spondylitis synovial fluid.

It was by quantitative 5'-RACE with molecular barcodes that TCR beta libraries were made. One entry per CDR3 protein, called by TCRdb with MiXCR from the 5' RACE reads. The sample lists under 150,000 distinct CDR3 sequences; 15% to 20% were seen once. Trimming pared 3 bases from V and 8 bases from J, leaving 14 bases between. This CDR3 has 14 residues. Sequenced sample: blood, either unsorted or a sorted T cell fraction (not recorded which). The J gene is TRBJ2-4, the V gene TRBV12-3 or TRBV12-4; D possibly corresponds to TRBD1 (5 bases). This TCR came from a male donor with ankylosing spondylitis. The CDR3 reads CASSLLAGIDIQYF. The CDR3 coding sequence is TGTGCCAGCAGTTTGCTGGCAGGGATAGACATTCAGTACTTC.